A single sample is the source of the 10 T cell receptor beta chains below, sequenced in a study of cytomegalovirus exposure and HLA in healthy donors. 13 Jbeta primers and 60 Vbeta primers were used for the PCR. The table came from immunoSEQ multiplex PCR; TCRdb's copy has only in-frame clones and leaves some out. Of about 140,000 clones listed, 80% were seen once; the top ten hold about 5%. The sequenced material came from PBMCs. All receptors derive from a man aged 35 to 55 in good health and CMV-seronegative.

CDR3 in DNA: TGTGCCACTGTAGCGGGGGGCAACAATGAGCAGTTCTTC. Its translation: CATVAGGNNEQFF. The chain joins TRBV6-6 to TRBJ2-1; 10 bases align to TRBD2. The CDR3 consists of 13 residues. Trimming cost V 10 bases and J 5 bases; bases outside gene matches: 5. Germline lookup yields CDR1 MNHNY and CDR2 SVGAGI (reference sequence).

The chain has TRBV5-1 and TRBJ1-1; no clear D gene. Germline CDR1 is SGHRS and CDR2 is YFSETQ. The CDR3 spans 14 residues. Trimming removed 4 bases at V and 1 base at J, with 11 bases between. This CDR3 reads CASSRGTANTEAFF. CDR3 coding DNA: TGCGCCAGCAGCCGGGGAACGGCGAACACTGAAGCTTTCTTT.

This clone was recorded once. The V gene is TRBV10-3, the J gene TRBJ1-3; no definite D call. The germline V and J ends were trimmed by 3 bases and 0 bases, with 18 bases remaining between them. There are 18 residues in the CDR3. The germline V gene has CDR1 ENHRY and CDR2 SYGVKD. CDR3 in DNA: TGTGCCATCAGTGAAGGTGTTGAGGCGCGGGTCTCTGGAAACACCATATATTTT. Translating it yields CAISEGVEARVSGNTIYF.

The chain joins TRBV28 to TRBJ2-3, with D possibly being TRBD2 (6 bases). V lost 5 bases and J lost 5, with 8 bases in between. CDR1 is MDHEN and CDR2 is SYDVKM in the germline V gene. The CDR3 has 12 residues. The CDR3 DNA is TGTGCCAGCAGTGGAGGGAGAGATACGCAGTATTTT. Its translation: CASSGGRDTQYF.

This clone showed up just once. The chain carries TRBV27 and TRBJ2-5; 11 nucleotides align to TRBD1. The CDR3 has 15 residues. CDR1 MNHEY and CDR2 SMNVEV come from the germline V gene (reference sequence). Germline trimming cut 6 bases from V and 7 bases from J; bases unmatched to any gene: 10. CDR3 coding DNA: TGTGCCAGCAGGCAATCCGGGACAGGGGGGGGGACCCAGTACTTC. Protein product: CASRQSGTGGGTQYF.

This clone was seen only a few times. The J gene is TRBJ1-1, the V gene TRBV15, with TRBD1 matching 7 bases. The CDR3 consists of 14 residues. Germline assignment: CDR1 LNHNV and CDR2 YYDKDF (reference sequence). The ends lost 5 bases at V and 3 bases at J; junction bases unmatched: 6. The CDR3: CATSGRQGDTEAFF. The CDR3 coding sequence is TGTGCCACCAGCGGACGACAGGGAGACACTGAAGCTTTCTTT. The full variable domain, completed using reference TRBV15 and TRBJ1-1, is DAMVIQNPRYQVTQFGKPVTLSCSQTLNHNVMYWYQQKSSQAPKLLFHYYDKDFNNEADTPDNFQSRRPNTSFCFLDIRSPGLGDTAMYLCATSGRQGDTEAFFGQGTRLTVV.

This sequence joins TRBV7-2 and TRBJ1-1; D call uncertain. This CDR3 is built from 14 residues. Germline CDR1 reads SGHTA; CDR2 reads FQGNSA. The V and J ends lost 5 bases and 0 bases respectively, with 10 bases between them. As DNA, the CDR3 is TGTGCCAGCAGCCTTTCGCCTATGAACACTGAAGCTTTCTTT. Protein: CASSLSPMNTEAFF.

V and J are TRBV6-7 and TRBJ1-2; 7 bases fit TRBD1. TRBV6-7 is placed among ORFs of uncertain function. CDR3 length: 15 amino acids. After removal of 0 bases from V and 1 base from J, the junction contained 2 bases not matched to a gene. The CDR3 bases are TGTGCCAGCAGTTACTCGACAGGGTATAACTATGGCTACACCTTC. Translated, it gives CASSYSTGYNYGYTF.

The gene calls are TRBV16 and TRBJ2-7; 9 nucleotides align to TRBD1. This CDR3 comprises 13 residues. Germline trimming cut 2 bases from V and 6 bases from J; bases unmatched to any gene: 2. Germline values: CDR1 KGHSY, CDR2 FQNENV. The CDR3 bases are TGTGCCAGCAGCCAAGGACAGGGGCTCGAGCAGTACTTC. Translating it yields CASSQGQGLEQYF.

V usage is TRBV6-1 and J usage is TRBJ2-7, with D maybe TRBD2 (5 bases). The V gene's germline CDR1 is MNHNS and CDR2 SASEGT. The CDR3 loop spans 14 amino acids. The V end was cut by 9 bases, the J end by 5 bases, with 20 bases between. The CDR3 reads CASRADYSRDEQYF. As DNA, the CDR3 is TGTGCCAGTAGGGCCGACTACTCCCGGGACGAGCAGTACTTC.